These 17 T cell receptor beta chains share one sample of origin, sequenced in a study of cytomegalovirus exposure and HLA in healthy donors. A multiplex PCR was run with 60 Vbeta primers and 13 Jbeta primers. Repertoires were generated with immunoSEQ multiplex PCR, while TCRdb's copy carries only in-frame clones and drops some. In the table there are about 100,000 clones, around two thirds of which are singletons. The material sequenced was PBMCs. The receptors come from a man younger than 45 in good health and CMV-seropositive.

The chain links TRBV5-1 to TRBJ2-5, with D possibly matching TRBD1 (5 bases). The CDR3 loop spans 12 amino acids. Per the germline V gene, CDR1 is SGHRS and CDR2 is YFSETQ. Between the trimmed V and J ends, which lost 6 bases and 3 bases, there was a span of 9 bases. The CDR3 is CASKDIEETQYF. Written as DNA, the CDR3 is TGCGCCAGCAAGGACATCGAAGAGACCCAGTACTTC.

The rearrangement uses TRBV15 and TRBJ2-3; no definite D call. The germline V gene has CDR1 LNHNV and CDR2 YYDKDF (reference sequence). This CDR3 comprises 17 residues. V lost 1 base and J lost 3, with 17 bases in between. The CDR3 here is CATSRADEPMRTDTQYF. CDR3 bases: TGTGCCACCAGCAGAGCAGATGAGCCAATGAGGACAGATACGCAGTATTTT. Complete variable domain (other parts from reference TRBV15 and TRBJ2-3): DAMVIQNPRYQVTQFGKPVTLSCSQTLNHNVMYWYQQKSSQAPKLLFHYYDKDFNNEADTPDNFQSRRPNTSFCFLDIRSPGLGDTAMYLCATSRADEPMRTDTQYFGPGTRLTVL.

The genes are TRBV30 and TRBJ2-5; D is perhaps TRBD2 (5 bases). V was pared by 4 bases and J by 0 bases, with 18 bases between. CDR1 is GTSNPN and CDR2 is SVGIG in the germline V gene (reference sequence). There are 16 residues in the CDR3. In nucleotides, the CDR3 is TGTGCCTGGACGAACAGCTCCCAGAGGGACCAAGAGACCCAGTACTTC. It encodes CAWTNSSQRDQETQYF. The whole variable domain, filled in from reference TRBV30 and TRBJ2-5, reads SQTIHQWPATLVQPVGSPLSLECTVEGTSNPNLYWYRQAAGRGLQLLFYSVGIGQISSEVPQNLSASRPQDRQFILSSKKLLLSDSGFYLCAWTNSSQRDQETQYFGPGTRLLVL.

The chain links TRBV11-2 to TRBJ1-1; D possibly corresponds to TRBD1 (5 bases). The CDR3 has 13 amino acids. With 5 bases removed from V and 0 bases from J, the gap between germline ends came to 7 bases. Germline CDR1 SGHAT, CDR2 FQNNGV. The CDR3: CASSRQLNTEAFF. The CDR3 nucleotides are TGTGCCAGCAGCCGACAGCTGAACACTGAAGCTTTCTTT.

The chain couples TRBV23-1 to TRBJ2-3, with 9 bases matching TRBD1. TRBV23-1 has ORF status, its function being uncertain. V shed 0 bases, J shed 2 bases, and the junction held 15 bases outside the gene matches. This CDR3 comprises 20 residues. CDR3: CASSQSLDRGPLRSTDTQYF. In nucleotides, the CDR3 is TGCGCCAGCAGTCAATCGTTGGACAGGGGTCCCCTTCGATCCACAGATACGCAGTATTTT.

The CDR3 here is CASSLFSGSSYEQYF. Here the CDR3 DNA reads TGTGCCAGCAGCTTGTTTAGCGGGAGCTCCTACGAGCAGTACTTC. This rearrangement joins TRBV5-5 to TRBJ2-7, with TRBD2 matching 9 bases. Trimming removed 1 base from V and 0 bases from J; junction bases left unmatched: 2. Looked up from germline, CDR1 is SGHKS and CDR2 is YYEKEE (reference sequence). This CDR3 comprises 15 residues.

This chain connects TRBV11-2 to TRBJ2-5, with 9 bases identical to TRBD2. Germline V CDR1 and CDR2: SGHAT, FQNNGV. This CDR3 region has 16 residues. Trimming cost V 2 bases and J 2 bases; bases outside gene matches: 6. DNA of the CDR3: TGTGCCAGCAGCTTACGCGGGGGGGCGGGGCAAGAGACCCAGTACTTC. It encodes CASSLRGGAGQETQYF.

The chain combines TRBV5-6 with TRBJ1-3; 7 bases are shared with TRBD1. CDR1 SGHDT and CDR2 YYEEEE come from the germline V gene. V lost 4 bases to trimming and J lost 3 bases; unmatched junction nucleotides: 10. This CDR3 contains 16 residues. The CDR3 nucleotides read TGTGCCAGCAGCCAAGGACCCGGGACAGTTGGAAACACCATATATTTT. Translation gives CASSQGPGTVGNTIYF.

The V gene is TRBV4-2, the J gene TRBJ1-4; the D gene is possibly TRBD1 (5 bases). Between the trimmed V and J ends, which lost 0 bases and 3 bases, there was a span of 8 bases. The CDR3 covers 15 residues. Germline-derived CDR1 and CDR2 are LGHNA and YNFKEQ. The CDR3 DNA follows: TGTGCCAGCAGCCAAGAGGGGCCCCCTAATGAAAAACTGTTTTTT. This sequence encodes CASSQEGPPNEKLFF.

The rearrangement links TRBV6-6 to TRBJ2-1, with 8 bases identical to TRBD2. The germline V gene has CDR1 MNHNY and CDR2 SVGAGI (reference sequence). This CDR3 has 13 amino acids. Trimming took 10 bases from V and 7 from J; bases not matched to a gene: 9. CDR3 in DNA: TGTGCCACCCGGCGGGAGGCCGCAAATGAGCAGTTCTTC. This translates into CATRREAANEQFF.

The rearrangement links TRBV7-8 to TRBJ1-1; 7 bases map to TRBD1. The ends lost 5 bases at V and 4 bases at J; junction bases unmatched: 7. CDR3 length equals 14 residues. Germline V gene data show CDR1 as SGHVS and CDR2 as FQNEAQ. This CDR3 is CASSAWQGGTEAFF. In DNA, the CDR3 is TGTGCCAGCAGCGCCTGGCAGGGGGGCACTGAAGCTTTCTTT. The full variable domain, in which reference TRBV7-8 and TRBJ1-1 provide the parts outside the CDR3, is GAGVSQSPRYKVAKRGQDVALRCDPISGHVSLFWYQQALGQGPEFLTYFQNEAQLDKSGLPSDRFFAERPEGSVSTLKIQRTQQEDSAVYLCASSAWQGGTEAFFGQGTRLTVV.

The rearrangement uses TRBV2 and TRBJ2-2, with 11 positions matching TRBD1. The length of the CDR3 is 13 residues. The J segment lost 7 bases and the V segment lost 8 bases, leaving 3 bases of the junction unmatched. The germline V gene encodes CDR1 SNHLY and CDR2 FYNNEI. This CDR3 reads CASGQGAYGELFF. The CDR3 DNA follows: TGTGCCAGCGGACAGGGGGCGTACGGGGAGCTGTTTTTT.

This clone occurred a few times. The chain carries TRBV5-4 and TRBJ1-2; D ambiguous. Germline lookup yields CDR1 SGHNT and CDR2 YYREEE (reference sequence). The V and J ends lost 1 base and 8 bases respectively, with 12 bases between them. This CDR3 spans 13 amino acids. This CDR3 reads CASSLYEGTGYTF. CDR3 in DNA: TGTGCCAGCAGCTTGTATGAGGGTACAGGCTACACCTTC.

V is TRBV7-2 and J is TRBJ1-2, with D uncertain. CDR3 length: 14 residues. V dropped 1 base and J dropped 8 bases, with 14 bases sitting between them. CDR1 is SGHTA and CDR2 is FQGNSA in the germline V gene. In DNA, the CDR3 is TGTGCCAGCAGCTTAGATGGGCAGAGTTGGGGCTACACCTTC. It codes for CASSLDGQSWGYTF.

This clone was counted only a few times. This chain uses TRBV20-1 with TRBJ1-2; D perhaps matches TRBD1 (5 bases). Germline loops: CDR1 DFQATT, CDR2 SNEGSKA (reference sequence). The CDR3 consists of 11 residues. The germline V and J ends were trimmed by 7 bases and 5 bases, with 11 bases remaining between them. In DNA form, the CDR3 reads TGCAGTGTGGACACGACATATGGCTACACCTTC. Translated, it gives CSVDTTYGYTF.

The chain employs TRBV4-1 and TRBJ1-1; D unresolved. V was clipped by 0 bases and J by 7 bases, with 12 bases between them. The germline CDR1 and CDR2 sequences are MGHRA and YSYEKL. The CDR3 has 14 amino acids. CDR3 DNA: TGCGCCAGCAGCCAAGAATCTGTTATCAGTGAAGCTTTCTTT. The encoded protein is CASSQESVISEAFF.

This clone has only a few counts. The chain carries TRBV6-5 and TRBJ1-2; 9 bases are shared with TRBD1. The CDR3 length is 15 residues. Germline CDR1 MNHEY, CDR2 SVGAGI. V gave up 5 bases and J gave up 8 bases; unmatched junction bases: 12. CDR3 DNA sequence: TGTGCCAGCAGTAAGACGGACAGGGGAAATGCGGGCTACACCTTC. It yields the protein CASSKTDRGNAGYTF.